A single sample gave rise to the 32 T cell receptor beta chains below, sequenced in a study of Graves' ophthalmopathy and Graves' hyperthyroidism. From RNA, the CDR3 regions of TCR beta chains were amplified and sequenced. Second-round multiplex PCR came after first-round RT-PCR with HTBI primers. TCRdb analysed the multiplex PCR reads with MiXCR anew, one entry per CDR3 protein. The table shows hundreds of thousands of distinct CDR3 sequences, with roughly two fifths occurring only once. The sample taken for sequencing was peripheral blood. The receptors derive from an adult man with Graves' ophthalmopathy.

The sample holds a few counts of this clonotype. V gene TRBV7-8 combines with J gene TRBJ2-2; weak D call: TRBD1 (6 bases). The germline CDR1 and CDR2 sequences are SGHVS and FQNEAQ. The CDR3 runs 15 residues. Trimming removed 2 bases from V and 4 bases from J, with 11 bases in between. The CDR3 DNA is TGTGCCAGCAGCTTAATATCAGGGGCCACCGGGGAGCTGTTTTTT. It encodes CASSLISGATGELFF.

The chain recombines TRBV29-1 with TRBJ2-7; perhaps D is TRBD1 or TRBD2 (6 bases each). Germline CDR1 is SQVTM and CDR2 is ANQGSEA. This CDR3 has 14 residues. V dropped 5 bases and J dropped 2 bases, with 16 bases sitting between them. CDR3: CSVSGGHVPYEQYF. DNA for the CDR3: TGCAGCGTTAGTGGGGGGCATGTCCCCTACGAGCAGTACTTC.

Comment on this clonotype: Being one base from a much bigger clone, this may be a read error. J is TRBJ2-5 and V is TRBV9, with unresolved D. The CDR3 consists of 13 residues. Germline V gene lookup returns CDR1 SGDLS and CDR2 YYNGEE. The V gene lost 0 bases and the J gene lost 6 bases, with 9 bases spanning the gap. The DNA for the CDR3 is TGTGCCAGCAGCGTAGACTGGCAAAAGACCCAGTACTTC. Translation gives CASSVDWQKTQYF.

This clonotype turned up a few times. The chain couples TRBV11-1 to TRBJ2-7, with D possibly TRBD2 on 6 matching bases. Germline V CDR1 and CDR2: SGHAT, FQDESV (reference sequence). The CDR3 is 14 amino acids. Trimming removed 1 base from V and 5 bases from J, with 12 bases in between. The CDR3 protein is CASSLELGEDEQYF. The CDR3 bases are TGTGCCAGCAGCTTAGAGCTGGGGGAGGACGAGCAGTACTTC. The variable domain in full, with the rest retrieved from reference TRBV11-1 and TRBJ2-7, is EAEVAQSPRYKITEKSQAVAFWCDPISGHATLYWYRQILGQGPELLVQFQDESVVDDSQLPKDRFSAERLKGVDSTLKIQPAELGDSAMYLCASSLELGEDEQYFGPGTRLTVT.

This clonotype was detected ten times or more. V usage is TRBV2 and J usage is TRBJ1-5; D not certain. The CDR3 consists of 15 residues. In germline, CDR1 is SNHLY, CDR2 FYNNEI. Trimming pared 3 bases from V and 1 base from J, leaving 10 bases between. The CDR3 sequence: CASSETTWSNQPQHF. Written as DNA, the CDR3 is TGTGCCAGCAGTGAGACTACTTGGAGCAATCAGCCCCAGCATTTT.

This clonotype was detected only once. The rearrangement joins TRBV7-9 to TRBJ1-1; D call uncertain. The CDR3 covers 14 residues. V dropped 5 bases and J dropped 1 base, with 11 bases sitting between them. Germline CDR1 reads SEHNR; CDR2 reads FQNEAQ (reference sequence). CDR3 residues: CASSPGPTNTEAFF. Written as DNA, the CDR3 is TGTGCCAGCAGCCCAGGACCGACGAACACTGAAGCTTTCTTT.

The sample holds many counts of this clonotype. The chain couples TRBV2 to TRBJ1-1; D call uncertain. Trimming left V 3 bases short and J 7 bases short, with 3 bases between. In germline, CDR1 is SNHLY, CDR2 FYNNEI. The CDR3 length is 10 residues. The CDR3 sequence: CASSDIEAFF. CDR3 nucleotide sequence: TGTGCCAGCAGTGATATTGAAGCTTTCTTT.

The CDR3: CASVSGDEKLFF. For the CDR3, the DNA is TGTGCCAGCGTTTCAGGGGATGAAAAACTGTTTTTT. V gene TRBV25-1 combines with J gene TRBJ1-4, with D perhaps TRBD1 (6 bases). Trimming removed 8 bases at V and 6 bases at J, with 10 bases between. The V gene's germline CDR1 is MGHDK and CDR2 SYGVNS. This CDR3 spans 12 amino acids.

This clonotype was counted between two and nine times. The CDR3 DNA follows: TGTGCCAGCAGTTACCGACAGGGGGAAAAACTGTTTTTT. As protein: CASSYRQGEKLFF. The V and J genes are TRBV12-3 or TRBV12-4 and TRBJ1-4, with 8 bases that match TRBD1. With V trimmed by 4 bases and J by 8 bases, 3 bases remained unmatched. The CDR3 is made up of 13 amino acids.

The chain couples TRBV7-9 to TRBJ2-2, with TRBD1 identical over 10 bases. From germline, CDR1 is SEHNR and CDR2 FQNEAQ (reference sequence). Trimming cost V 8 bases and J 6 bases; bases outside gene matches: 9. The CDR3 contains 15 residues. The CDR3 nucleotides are TGTGCCAGCTCGCGGACAGGGGGGTTCGCCGGGGAGCTGTTTTTT. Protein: CASSRTGGFAGELFF. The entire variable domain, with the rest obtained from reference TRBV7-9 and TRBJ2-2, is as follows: DTGVSQNPRHKITKRGQNVTFRCDPISEHNRLYWYRQTLGQGPEFLTYFQNEAQLEKSRLLSDRFSAERPKGSFSTLEIQRTEQGDSAMYLCASSRTGGFAGELFFGEGSRLTVL.

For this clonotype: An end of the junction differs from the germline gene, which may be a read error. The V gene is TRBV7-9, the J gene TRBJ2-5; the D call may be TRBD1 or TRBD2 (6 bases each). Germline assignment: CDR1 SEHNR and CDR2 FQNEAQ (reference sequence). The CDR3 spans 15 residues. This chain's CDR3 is CASSLVGGGGDEQDF. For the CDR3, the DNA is TGTGCCAGCAGCTTAGTGGGGGGCGGCGGGGACGAGCAGGACTTC.

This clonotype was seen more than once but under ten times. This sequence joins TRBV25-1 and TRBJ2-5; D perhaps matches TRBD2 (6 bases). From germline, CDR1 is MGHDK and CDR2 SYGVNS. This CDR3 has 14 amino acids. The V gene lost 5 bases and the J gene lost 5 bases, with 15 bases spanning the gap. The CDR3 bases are TGTGCCAGCAGTTTCCGGGGGTTGCAGGAGACCCAGTACTTC. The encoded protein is CASSFRGLQETQYF.

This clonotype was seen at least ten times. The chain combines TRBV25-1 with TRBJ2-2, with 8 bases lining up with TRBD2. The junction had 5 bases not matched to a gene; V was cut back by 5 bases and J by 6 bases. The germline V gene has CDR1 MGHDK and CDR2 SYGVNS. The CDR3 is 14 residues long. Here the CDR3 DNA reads TGTGCCAGCAGTCCCTTCGGGGGGGCCGGGGAGCTGTTTTTT. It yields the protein CASSPFGGAGELFF.

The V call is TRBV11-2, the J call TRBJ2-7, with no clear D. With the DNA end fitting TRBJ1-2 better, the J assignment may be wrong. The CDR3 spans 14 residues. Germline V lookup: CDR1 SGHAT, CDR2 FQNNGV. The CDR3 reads CASRMDDSGVGYTF. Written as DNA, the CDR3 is TGTGCCAGCAGGATGGATGACTCCGGCGTTGGCTACACCTTC.

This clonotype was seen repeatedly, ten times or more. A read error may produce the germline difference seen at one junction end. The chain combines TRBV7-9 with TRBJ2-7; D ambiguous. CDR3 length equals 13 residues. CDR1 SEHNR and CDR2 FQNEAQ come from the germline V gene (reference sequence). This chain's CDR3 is CASSFDPSYEQYF. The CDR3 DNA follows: TGCGCCAGCAGCTTTGACCCCTCCTACGAGCAGTACTTC.

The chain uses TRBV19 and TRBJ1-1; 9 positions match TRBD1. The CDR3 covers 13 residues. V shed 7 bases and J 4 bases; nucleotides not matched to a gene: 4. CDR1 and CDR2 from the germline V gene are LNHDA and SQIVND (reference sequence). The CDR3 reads CASTRTGATEAFF. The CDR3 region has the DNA TGTGCCAGTACCAGGACAGGGGCCACTGAAGCTTTCTTT.

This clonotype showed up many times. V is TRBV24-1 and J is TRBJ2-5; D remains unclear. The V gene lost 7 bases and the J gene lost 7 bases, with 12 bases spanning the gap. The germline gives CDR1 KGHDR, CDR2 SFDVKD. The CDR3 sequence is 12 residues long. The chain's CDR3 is CATSLDASTQYF. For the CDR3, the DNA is TGTGCCACCAGCCTTGACGCATCGACCCAGTACTTC.

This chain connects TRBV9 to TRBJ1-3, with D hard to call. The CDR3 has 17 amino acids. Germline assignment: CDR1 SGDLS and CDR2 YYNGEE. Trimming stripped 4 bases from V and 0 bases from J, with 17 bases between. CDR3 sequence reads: CASSIGRRTSSGNTIYF. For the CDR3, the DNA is TGTGCCAGCAGCATAGGGCGAAGGACGAGCTCTGGAAACACCATATATTTT.

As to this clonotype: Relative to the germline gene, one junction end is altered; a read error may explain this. The CDR3 DNA reads as TGTGCCAGCAATGAAGCTCCGCTGGGGGACAATTCACCCCTCCACTTT. This codes for CASNEAPLGDNSPLHF. V is TRBV6-1 and J is TRBJ1-6, with a possible D match to TRBD1 (5 bases). Germline V gene data show CDR1 as MNHNS and CDR2 as SASEGT. The CDR3 runs 16 residues.

CDR3 amino acids: CASSEAGGTDTQYF. The CDR3 DNA is TGTGCCAGCAGTGAAGCGGGGGGCACAGATACGCAGTATTTT. The genes are TRBV9 and TRBJ2-3, with 8 bases lining up with TRBD2. The V segment lost 5 bases and the J segment 1 base; nucleotides outside the gene matches: 3. This CDR3 is 14 amino acids long. Germline CDR1 is SGDLS and CDR2 is YYNGEE.

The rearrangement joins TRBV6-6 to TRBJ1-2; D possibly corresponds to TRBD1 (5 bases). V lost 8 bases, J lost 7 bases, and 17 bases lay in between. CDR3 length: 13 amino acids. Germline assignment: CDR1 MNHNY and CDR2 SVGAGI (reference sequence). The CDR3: CASLERDRPGYTF. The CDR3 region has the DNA TGTGCCAGCCTTGAAAGGGACCGTCCTGGCTACACCTTC.

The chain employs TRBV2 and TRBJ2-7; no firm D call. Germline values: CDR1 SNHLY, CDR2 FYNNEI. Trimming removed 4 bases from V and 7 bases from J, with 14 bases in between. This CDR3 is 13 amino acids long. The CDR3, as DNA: TGTGCCAGCAGTGGGGCATGGGGTAGAGAGCAGTACTTC. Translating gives CASSGAWGREQYF.

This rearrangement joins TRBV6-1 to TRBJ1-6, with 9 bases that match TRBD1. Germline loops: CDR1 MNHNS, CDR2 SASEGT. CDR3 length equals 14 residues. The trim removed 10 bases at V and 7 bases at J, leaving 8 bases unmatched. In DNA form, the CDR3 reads TGTGCCATCGGACAGGGGCCGGGAAATTCACCCCTCCACTTT. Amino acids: CAIGQGPGNSPLHF.

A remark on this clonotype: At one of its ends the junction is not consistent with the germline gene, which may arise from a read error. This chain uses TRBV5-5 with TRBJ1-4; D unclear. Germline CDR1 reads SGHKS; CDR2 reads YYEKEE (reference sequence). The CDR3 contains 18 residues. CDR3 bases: TGCGCCAGCAGCTTGTGGATCAGGAGAAGCGCAACTAATGAAAAACTGTTTTTT. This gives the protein CASSLWIRRSATNEKLFF.

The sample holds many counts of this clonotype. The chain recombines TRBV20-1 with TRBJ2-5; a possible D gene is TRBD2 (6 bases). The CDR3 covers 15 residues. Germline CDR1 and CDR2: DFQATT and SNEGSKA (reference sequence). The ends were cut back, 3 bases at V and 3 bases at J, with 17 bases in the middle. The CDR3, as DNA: TGCAGTGCTAGCTGGCCGCGGGGTCGAGAAGAGACCCAGTACTTC. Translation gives CSASWPRGREETQYF.

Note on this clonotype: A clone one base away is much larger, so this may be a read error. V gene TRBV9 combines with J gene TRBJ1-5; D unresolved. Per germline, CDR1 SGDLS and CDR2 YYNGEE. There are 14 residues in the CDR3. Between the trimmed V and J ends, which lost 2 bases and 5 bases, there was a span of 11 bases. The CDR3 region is CASSVSAFDQPQHF. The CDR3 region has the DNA TGTGCCAGCAGCGTGTCGGCTTTCGATCAGCCCCAGCATTTT.

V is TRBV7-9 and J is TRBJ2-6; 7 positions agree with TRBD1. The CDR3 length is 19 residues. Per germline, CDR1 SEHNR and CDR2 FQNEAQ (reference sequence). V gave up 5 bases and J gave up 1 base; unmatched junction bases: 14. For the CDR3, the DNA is TGTGCCAGCAGCCAAGATCCACAGGGGCGCGGATCTGGGGCCAACGTCCTGACTTTC. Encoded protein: CASSQDPQGRGSGANVLTF.

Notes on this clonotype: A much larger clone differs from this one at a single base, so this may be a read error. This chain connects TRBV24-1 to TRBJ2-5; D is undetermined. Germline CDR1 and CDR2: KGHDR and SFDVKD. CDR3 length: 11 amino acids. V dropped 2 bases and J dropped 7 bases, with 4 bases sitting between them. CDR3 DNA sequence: TGTGCCACCAGTGATTCTAGGACCCAGTACTTC. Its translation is CATSDSRTQYF.

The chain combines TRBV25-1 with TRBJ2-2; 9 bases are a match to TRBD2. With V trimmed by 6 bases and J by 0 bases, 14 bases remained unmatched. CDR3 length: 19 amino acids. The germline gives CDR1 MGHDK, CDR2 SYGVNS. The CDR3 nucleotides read TGTGCCAGCAGCCCGGTGAGGGAGCGGGGGGTTCCGAACACCGGGGAGCTGTTTTTT. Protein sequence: CASSPVRERGVPNTGELFF.

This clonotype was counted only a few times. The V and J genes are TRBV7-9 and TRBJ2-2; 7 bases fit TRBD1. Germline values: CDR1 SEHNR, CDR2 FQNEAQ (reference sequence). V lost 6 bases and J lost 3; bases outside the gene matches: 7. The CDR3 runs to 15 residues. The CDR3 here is CASRPNRGDTGELFF. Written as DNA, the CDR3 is TGTGCCAGCAGACCTAACAGGGGTGACACCGGGGAGCTGTTTTTT. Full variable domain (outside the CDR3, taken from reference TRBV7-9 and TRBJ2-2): DTGVSQNPRHKITKRGQNVTFRCDPISEHNRLYWYRQTLGQGPEFLTYFQNEAQLEKSRLLSDRFSAERPKGSFSTLEIQRTEQGDSAMYLCASRPNRGDTGELFFGEGSRLTVL.

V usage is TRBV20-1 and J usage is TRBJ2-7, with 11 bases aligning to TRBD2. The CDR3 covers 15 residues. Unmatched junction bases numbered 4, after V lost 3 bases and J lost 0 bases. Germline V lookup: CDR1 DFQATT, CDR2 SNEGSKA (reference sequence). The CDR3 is CSARVGLAVSYEQYF. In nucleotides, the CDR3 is TGCAGTGCTAGGGTGGGACTAGCGGTCTCCTACGAGCAGTACTTC.

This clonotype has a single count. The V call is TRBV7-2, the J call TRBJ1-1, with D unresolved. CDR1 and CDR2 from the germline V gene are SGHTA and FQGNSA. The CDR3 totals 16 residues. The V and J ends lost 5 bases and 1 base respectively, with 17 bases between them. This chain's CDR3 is CASSPEAEARNTEAFF. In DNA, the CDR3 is TGTGCCAGCAGCCCGGAGGCAGAGGCTCGGAACACTGAAGCTTTCTTT.